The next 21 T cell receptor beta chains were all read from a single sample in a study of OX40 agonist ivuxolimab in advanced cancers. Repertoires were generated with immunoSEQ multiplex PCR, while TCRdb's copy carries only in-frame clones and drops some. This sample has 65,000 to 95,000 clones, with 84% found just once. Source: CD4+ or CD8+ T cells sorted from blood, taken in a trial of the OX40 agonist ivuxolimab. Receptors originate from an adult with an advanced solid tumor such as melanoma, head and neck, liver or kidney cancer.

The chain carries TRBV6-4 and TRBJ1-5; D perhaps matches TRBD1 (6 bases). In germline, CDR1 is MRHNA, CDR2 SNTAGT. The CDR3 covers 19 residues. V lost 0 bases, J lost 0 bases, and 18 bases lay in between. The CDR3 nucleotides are TGTGCCAGCAGTGACTCCGGGACAAATTCAAAGTATAGCAATCAGCCCCAGCATTTT. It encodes CASSDSGTNSKYSNQPQHF.

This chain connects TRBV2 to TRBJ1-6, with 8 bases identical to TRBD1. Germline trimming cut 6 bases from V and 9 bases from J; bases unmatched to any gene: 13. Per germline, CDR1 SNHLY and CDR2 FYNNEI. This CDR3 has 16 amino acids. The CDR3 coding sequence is TGTGCCAGCAGAGTGGACGGACAGGGCTTTAGTTCACCCCTCCACTTT. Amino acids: CASRVDGQGFSSPLHF.

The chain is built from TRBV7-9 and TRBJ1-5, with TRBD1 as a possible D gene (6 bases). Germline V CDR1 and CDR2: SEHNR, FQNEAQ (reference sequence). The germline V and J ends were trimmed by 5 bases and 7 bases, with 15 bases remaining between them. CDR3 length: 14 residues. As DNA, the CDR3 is TGTGCCAGCAGCCCTGAGACAGGCGGCCAGCCCCAGCATTTT. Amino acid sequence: CASSPETGGQPQHF.

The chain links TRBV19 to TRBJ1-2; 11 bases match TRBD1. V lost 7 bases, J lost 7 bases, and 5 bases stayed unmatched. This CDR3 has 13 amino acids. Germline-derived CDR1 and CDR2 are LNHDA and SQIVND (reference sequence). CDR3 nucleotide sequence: TGTGCCAGTAAGGACAGGGGGCTTGGTGGCTACACCTTC. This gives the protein CASKDRGLGGYTF.

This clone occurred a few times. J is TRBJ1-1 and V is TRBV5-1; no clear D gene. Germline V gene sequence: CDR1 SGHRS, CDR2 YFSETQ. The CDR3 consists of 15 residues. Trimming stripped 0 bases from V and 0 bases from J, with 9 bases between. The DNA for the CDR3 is TGCGCCAGCAGCTTGGGGGCAGACATGAACACTGAAGCTTTCTTT. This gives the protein CASSLGADMNTEAFF.

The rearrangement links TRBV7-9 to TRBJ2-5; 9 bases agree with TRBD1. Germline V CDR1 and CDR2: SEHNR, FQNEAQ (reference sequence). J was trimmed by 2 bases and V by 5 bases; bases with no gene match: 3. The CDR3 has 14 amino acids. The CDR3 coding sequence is TGTGCCAGCAGCCAGGGACAGGGTCAAGAGACCCAGTACTTC. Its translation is CASSQGQGQETQYF. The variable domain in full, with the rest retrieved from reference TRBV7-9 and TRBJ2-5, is DTGVSQNPRHKITKRGQNVTFRCDPISEHNRLYWYRQTLGQGPEFLTYFQNEAQLEKSRLLSDRFSAERPKGSFSTLEIQRTEQGDSAMYLCASSQGQGQETQYFGPGTRLLVL.

The CDR3 region has the DNA TGCGCCAGCAGCGCGGGGCAGCTAAGGGAGCAGTACTTC. It encodes CASSAGQLREQYF. This chain uses TRBV5-1 with TRBJ2-7; tentatively, D is TRBD2 (6 bases). This CDR3 spans 13 amino acids. Germline V lookup: CDR1 SGHRS, CDR2 YFSETQ. Trimming left V 4 bases short and J 7 bases short, with 15 bases between.

CDR3 loop: CASTGRDTGELFF. The CDR3 nucleotides read TGTGCCAGCACGGGGAGAGACACCGGGGAGCTGTTTTTT. The chain employs TRBV2 and TRBJ2-2, with TRBD2 as a possible D gene (5 bases). The CDR3 loop spans 13 amino acids. Deletions cut 7 bases from V and 3 bases from J, with 9 bases between. Germline V gene sequence: CDR1 SNHLY, CDR2 FYNNEI.

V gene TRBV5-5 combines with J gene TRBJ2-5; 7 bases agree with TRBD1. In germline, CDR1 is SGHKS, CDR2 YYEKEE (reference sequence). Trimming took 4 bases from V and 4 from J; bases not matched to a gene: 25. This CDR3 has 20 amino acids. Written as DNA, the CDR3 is TGTGCCAGCAGCCCTCCCCCCATGACAGGGAATACGCGATCTGGAGAGACCCAGTACTTC. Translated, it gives CASSPPPMTGNTRSGETQYF. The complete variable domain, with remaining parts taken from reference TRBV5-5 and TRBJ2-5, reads DAGVTQSPTHLIKTRGQQVTLRCSPISGHKSVSWYQQVLGQGPQFIFQYYEKEERGRGNFPDRFSARQFPNYSSELNVNALLLGDSALYLCASSPPPMTGNTRSGETQYFGPGTRLLVL.

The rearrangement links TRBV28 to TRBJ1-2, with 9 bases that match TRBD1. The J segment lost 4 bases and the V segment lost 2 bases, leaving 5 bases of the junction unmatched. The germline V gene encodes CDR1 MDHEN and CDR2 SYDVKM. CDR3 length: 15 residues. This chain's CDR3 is CASSLGTGFGYGYTF. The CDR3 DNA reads TGTGCCAGCAGTTTAGGGACAGGGTTTGGCTATGGCTACACCTTC.

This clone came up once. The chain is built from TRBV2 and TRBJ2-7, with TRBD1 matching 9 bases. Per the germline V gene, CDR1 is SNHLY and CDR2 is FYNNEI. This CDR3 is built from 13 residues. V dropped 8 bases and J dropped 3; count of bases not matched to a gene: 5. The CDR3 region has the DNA TGTGCCAGCGGTCGGGACAGGGACTACGAGCAGTACTTC. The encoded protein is CASGRDRDYEQYF.

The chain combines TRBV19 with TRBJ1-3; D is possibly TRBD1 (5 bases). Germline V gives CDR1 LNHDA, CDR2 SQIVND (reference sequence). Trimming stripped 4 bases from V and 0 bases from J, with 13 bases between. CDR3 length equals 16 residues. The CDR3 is CASSTGSYFSGNTIYF. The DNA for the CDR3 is TGTGCCAGTAGTACAGGGTCCTACTTCTCTGGAAACACCATATATTTT.

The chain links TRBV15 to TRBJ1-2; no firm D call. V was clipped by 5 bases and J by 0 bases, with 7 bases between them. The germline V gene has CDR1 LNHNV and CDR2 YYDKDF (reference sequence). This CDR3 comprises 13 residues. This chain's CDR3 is CATSVDTNYGYTF. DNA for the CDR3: TGTGCCACCAGCGTAGACACTAACTATGGCTACACCTTC.

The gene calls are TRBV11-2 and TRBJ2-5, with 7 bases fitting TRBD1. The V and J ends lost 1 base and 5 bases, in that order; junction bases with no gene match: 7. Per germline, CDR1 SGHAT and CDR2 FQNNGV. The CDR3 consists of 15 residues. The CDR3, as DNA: TGTGCCAGCAGCTTAGTATTTGGGACAGTGGAGACCCAGTACTTC. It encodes CASSLVFGTVETQYF.

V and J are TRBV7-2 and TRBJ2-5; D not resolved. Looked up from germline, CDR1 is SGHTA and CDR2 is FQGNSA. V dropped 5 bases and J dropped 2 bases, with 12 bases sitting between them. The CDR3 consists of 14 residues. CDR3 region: CASSPRAAQETQYF. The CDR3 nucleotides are TGTGCCAGCAGCCCCCGGGCAGCTCAAGAGACCCAGTACTTC.

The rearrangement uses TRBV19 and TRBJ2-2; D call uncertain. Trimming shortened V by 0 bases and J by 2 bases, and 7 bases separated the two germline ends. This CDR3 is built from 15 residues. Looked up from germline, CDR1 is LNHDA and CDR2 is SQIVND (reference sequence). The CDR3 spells CASSIEGSNTGELFF. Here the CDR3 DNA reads TGTGCCAGTAGTATAGAGGGCAGTAACACCGGGGAGCTGTTTTTT. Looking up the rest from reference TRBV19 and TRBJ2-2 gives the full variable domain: DGGITQSPKYLFRKEGQNVTLSCEQNLNHDAMYWYRQDPGQGLRLIYYSQIVNDFQKGDIAEGYSVSREKKESFPLTVTSAQKNPTAFYLCASSIEGSNTGELFFGEGSRLTVL.

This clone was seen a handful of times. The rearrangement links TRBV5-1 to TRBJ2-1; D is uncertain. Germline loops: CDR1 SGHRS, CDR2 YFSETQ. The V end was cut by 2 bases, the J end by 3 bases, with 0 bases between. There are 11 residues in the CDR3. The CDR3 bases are TGCGCCAGCAGCTTCTACAATGAGCAGTTCTTC. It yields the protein CASSFYNEQFF.

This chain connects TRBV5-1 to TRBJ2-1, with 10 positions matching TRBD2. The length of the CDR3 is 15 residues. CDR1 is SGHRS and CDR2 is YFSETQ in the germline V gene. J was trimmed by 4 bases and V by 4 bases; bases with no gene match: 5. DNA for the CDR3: TGCGCCAGCAGCGCCGGGACTAGCGCTTACAATGAGCAGTTCTTC. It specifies CASSAGTSAYNEQFF.

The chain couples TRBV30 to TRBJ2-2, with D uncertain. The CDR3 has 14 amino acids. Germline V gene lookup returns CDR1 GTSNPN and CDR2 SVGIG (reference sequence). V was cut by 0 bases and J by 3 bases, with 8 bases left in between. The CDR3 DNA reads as TGTGCCTGGAGTGTGGGGATAGACACCGGGGAGCTGTTTTTT. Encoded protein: CAWSVGIDTGELFF.

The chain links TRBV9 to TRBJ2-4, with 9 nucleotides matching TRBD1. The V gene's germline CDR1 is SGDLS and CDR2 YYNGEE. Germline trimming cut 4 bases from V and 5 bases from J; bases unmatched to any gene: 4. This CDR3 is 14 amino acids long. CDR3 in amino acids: CASSPRTGENIQYF. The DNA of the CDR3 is TGTGCCAGCAGCCCCCGGACAGGGGAAAACATTCAGTACTTC.

The DNA for the CDR3 is TGTGCCAGCAGTTCCCGACTAGCGGGGTACCAAGAGACCCAGTACTTC. This translates into CASSSRLAGYQETQYF. This chain uses TRBV27 with TRBJ2-5; 11 bases are shared with TRBD2. V lost 4 bases and J lost 0; bases outside the gene matches: 4. Germline values: CDR1 MNHEY, CDR2 SMNVEV (reference sequence). This CDR3 is 16 amino acids long.